This TCR beta chain is from a study of vaccination effects on CD4 cells after COVID-19. The study, taken as a whole, reports: Convalescent patients were scarce in the study, and it lacked early post-infection timepoints. Among infection- and vaccine-induced clones, marked clonal contraction occurred late after vaccination.

Note on this clone: The antigen is not known.

Viral peptide pool expansion of antigen-specific CD4+ T cells preceded sequencing in the ViraFEST assay. It was after approximately 11 days of culture that CD4+ T cells were isolated. Prior SARS-CoV-2 infection was absent in the vaccine recipients, as shown by negative nucleocapsid antibodies. Using immunoSEQ multiplex PCR, the repertoire was profiled, and TCRdb retains in-frame clones only, with some absent. The data show more than 40,000 clones, 77% seen once. Specimen: CD4+ T cells from PBMCs cultured with HCoV-NL63 spike peptides, collected before COVID-19 vaccination. This clonotype originated in a human donor who received a COVID-19 vaccine.

CDR3 DNA: TGTGCCTGGTCTCCCTCAGGGTCCGGCGGCTACACCTTC. Protein sequence: CAWSPSGSGGYTF. The chain carries TRBV30 and TRBJ1-2; TRBD1 is a possible D gene (5 bases). CDR3 length: 13 residues. V shed 5 bases and J shed 8 bases, with 18 bases lying between them. Germline V lookup: CDR1 GTSNPN, CDR2 SVGIG (reference sequence).